This TCR beta chain was captured by sequencing in a study of hypomethylating agent response in myelodysplastic syndrome. The wider study: Patients with myelodysplastic syndrome were under ten male and 2 female. With a mean age of roughly 72 +/- 6.3 years, patients were most commonly cytogenetically diploid. Overall study findings and caveats: Richness, rarefaction diversity and clonality did not change significantly after hypomethylating treatment.

As regards this clone: No antigen is known for it.

How the authors handled the data: VDJdb flagged roughly 1.6% of 168,753 unique clonotypes as previously reported viral-epitope-specific. TCRdb keeps only in-frame clones here, not all; method: immunoSEQ multiplex PCR. The V and J calls and clone size come from that table; D and trimming were worked out from the DNA. The sample records 1,100 or so clones, 77% being singletons. Specimen: bone marrow, collected before or after starting hypomethylating agent treatment for myelodysplastic syndrome (not recorded which). This TCR derives from a human donor with myelodysplastic syndrome.

The CDR3 DNA reads as TGTGCCAGCAGCGACTACTACGAGCAGTACTTC. This translates into CASSDYYEQYF. The chain is built from TRBV7-9 and TRBJ2-7, with D tentatively TRBD2 (5 bases). This CDR3 is built from 11 residues. Germline-derived CDR1 and CDR2 are SEHNR and FQNEAQ (reference sequence). The V end was cut by 5 bases, the J end by 3 bases, with 5 bases between.